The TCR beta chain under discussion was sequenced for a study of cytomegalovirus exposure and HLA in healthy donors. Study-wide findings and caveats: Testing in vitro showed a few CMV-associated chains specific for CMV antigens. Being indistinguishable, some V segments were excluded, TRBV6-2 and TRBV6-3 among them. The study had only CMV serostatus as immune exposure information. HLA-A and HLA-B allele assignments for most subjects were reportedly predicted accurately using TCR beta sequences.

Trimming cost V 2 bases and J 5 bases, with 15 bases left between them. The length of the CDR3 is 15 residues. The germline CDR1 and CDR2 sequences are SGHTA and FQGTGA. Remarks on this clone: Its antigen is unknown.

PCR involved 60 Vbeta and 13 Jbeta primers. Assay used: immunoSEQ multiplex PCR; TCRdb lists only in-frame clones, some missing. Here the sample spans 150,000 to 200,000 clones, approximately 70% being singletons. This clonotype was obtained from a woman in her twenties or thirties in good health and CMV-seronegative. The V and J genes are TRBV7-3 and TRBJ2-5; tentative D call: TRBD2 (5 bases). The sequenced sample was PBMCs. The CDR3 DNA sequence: TGTGCCAGCAGCTTAGAAGCGGCAGTTGGCGAGACCCAGTACTTC. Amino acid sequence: CASSLEAAVGETQYF.